A selection of T cell receptor beta chains follows, all from one sample in a study of neoadjuvant anti-PD-1 for oral cavity cancer. TCRdb's table, derived via immunoSEQ multiplex PCR, lists solely in-frame clones and lacks some. The profile shows about 8,300 clones, over 40% of them singletons. The material sequenced was tumor tissue, taken before nivolumab (anti-PD-1) treatment. Receptors originate from a person aged 40-85 years with oral cavity squamous cell carcinoma. The CDR3 runs from the conserved cysteine through the conserved F or W. Each record gives: J gene, V gene, clone size, D gene, CDR3 DNA, CDR3 protein. A D gene is named only where the DNA matches it firmly. Size is stated for part of the rows, as once, few or many counts, or as a class when the clone is expanded.

J: TRBJ1-2; V: TRBV6-6; size: .; D: .; DNA: TGTGCCAGCAGAACTTCAGGGGAAGGCTACACCTTC; CDR3: CASRTSGEGYTF
J: TRBJ1-4; V: TRBV28; size: .; D: TRBD1; DNA: TGTGCCAGCAGTTCATGGACAGGGTCTAGGGAAAAACTGTTTTTT; CDR3: CASSSWTGSREKLFF
J: TRBJ1-4; V: TRBV6-1; size: .; D: TRBD1; DNA: TGTGCCAGCAGTGAAACCGGGACAGGCTACGAAAAACTGTTTTTT; CDR3: CASSETGTGYEKLFF
J: TRBJ2-7; V: TRBV5-5; size: few; D: .; DNA: TGTGCCAGCAGCTTGGGTCAGCTACTATCCAACGAGCAGTACTTC; CDR3: CASSLGQLLSNEQYF
J: TRBJ1-4; V: TRBV30; size: .; D: TRBD1; DNA: TGTGCCTGGAGGGACAGGGGGCTAGAAAAACTGTTTTTT; CDR3: CAWRDRGLEKLFF
J: TRBJ1-4; V: TRBV9; size: .; D: TRBD1; DNA: TGTGCCAGCAGCGCCGGCCCGGACAGGCGGCGCGAAAAACTGTTTTTT; CDR3: CASSAGPDRRREKLFF
J: TRBJ1-1; V: TRBV5-1; size: .; D: TRBD1; DNA: TGCGCCAGCAGCTTGGCCACAGGACAGGGGTTCACTGAAGCTTTCTTT; CDR3: CASSLATGQGFTEAFF
J: TRBJ1-2; V: TRBV5-1; size: .; D: TRBD1; DNA: TGCGCCAGCAGCTTGGATGTGTCAGGGGGAGGCTACACCTTC; CDR3: CASSLDVSGGGYTF
J: TRBJ2-1; V: TRBV7-3; size: .; D: TRBD2; DNA: TGTGCCAGCAGCCCCGGCGGCGGGAGTGGCCACAATGAGCAGTTCTTC; CDR3: CASSPGGGSGHNEQFF
J: TRBJ2-7; V: TRBV7-2; size: .; D: .; DNA: TGTGCCAGCAGCCCCAGGGACTGGACCTACGAGCAGTACTTC; CDR3: CASSPRDWTYEQYF
J: TRBJ2-7; V: TRBV4-1; size: .; D: .; DNA: TGCGCCAGCAGCCAAGGGGATACAGGGTGGGCCTACGAGCAGTACTTC; CDR3: CASSQGDTGWAYEQYF
J: TRBJ1-2; V: TRBV19; size: .; D: .; DNA: TGTGCCAGCTCTAGGAACTATGGCTACACCTTC; CDR3: CASSRNYGYTF
J: TRBJ2-3; V: TRBV9; size: few; D: TRBD1; DNA: TGTGCCAGCACCCCTGAGGGGGCGAGCACAGATACGCAGTATTTT; CDR3: CASTPEGASTDTQYF
J: TRBJ2-5; V: TRBV28; size: .; D: TRBD1; DNA: TGTGCCAGCATCCGAGGGGGCGGTCCGGTCGATGAGACCCAGTACTTC; CDR3: CASIRGGGPVDETQYF
J: TRBJ2-3; V: TRBV5-1; size: .; D: .; DNA: TGCGCCAGCAGCCGGCCAGGGGGGCCAGATACGCAGTATTTT; CDR3: CASSRPGGPDTQYF
J: TRBJ2-1; V: TRBV28; size: few; D: TRBD2; DNA: TGTGCCAGCACCACCCGGGCCCAGCGGGAGTGGTACAATGAGCAGTTCTTC; CDR3: CASTTRAQREWYNEQFF
J: TRBJ2-3; V: TRBV14; size: few; D: .; DNA: TGTGCCAGCAGCCAAAGACAGATGACCCGAGGGGATACGCAGTATTTT; CDR3: CASSQRQMTRGDTQYF
J: TRBJ2-7; V: TRBV29-1; size: .; D: TRBD1; DNA: TGCAGCGTTGTAGGGACAGACTACGAGCAGTACTTC; CDR3: CSVVGTDYEQYF
J: TRBJ2-5; V: TRBV2; size: .; D: TRBD2; DNA: TGTGCCAGCGCCTGGCGTAGCGGGAGGGGGGCGCGAGAGACCCAGTACTTC; CDR3: CASAWRSGRGARETQYF
J: TRBJ2-3; V: TRBV12-5; size: .; D: .; DNA: TGTGCTAGTGGTTTAGACCACGAAGGGACGCAGTATTTT; CDR3: CASGLDHEGTQYF
J: TRBJ2-5; V: TRBV21-1; size: .; D: .; DNA: TGTGCCAGCAGCATTTGGCTGAGGGAGGAGACCCAGTACTTC; CDR3: CASSIWLREETQYF
J: TRBJ1-5; V: TRBV7-8; size: .; D: TRBD1; DNA: TGTGCCAGCAGCTCCGGCGACAGGGGATCAAATCAGCCCCAGCATTTT; CDR3: CASSSGDRGSNQPQHF
J: TRBJ2-2; V: TRBV5-1; size: .; D: .; DNA: TGCGCCAGCAGCCTCCGGTCGGGGGAGCTGTTTTTT; CDR3: CASSLRSGELFF
J: TRBJ1-2; V: TRBV11-2; size: few; D: TRBD1; DNA: TGTGCCAGCAGCGGGGGACAGGGGACTTTGTTTGGCTACACCTTC; CDR3: CASSGGQGTLFGYTF
J: TRBJ1-2; V: TRBV19; size: .; D: .; DNA: TGTGCCAGTAGTATCCTCGGGACGGACGGTAACTATGGCTACACCTTC; CDR3: CASSILGTDGNYGYTF
J: TRBJ2-7; V: TRBV6-5; size: .; D: TRBD2; DNA: TGTGCCAGCAGGGCCCCTAGCGGTACCTACGAGCAGTACTTC; CDR3: CASRAPSGTYEQYF
J: TRBJ1-2; V: TRBV5-1; size: .; D: TRBD1; DNA: TGCGCCAGCAGCTTTTTAACAGGGGATGGCTACACCTTC; CDR3: CASSFLTGDGYTF
J: TRBJ1-1; V: TRBV5-8; size: .; D: .; DNA: TGTGCCAGCAGCTTGGGACGAGGGAACACTGAAGCTTTCTTT; CDR3: CASSLGRGNTEAFF
J: TRBJ2-1; V: TRBV30; size: .; D: .; DNA: TGTGCCTGGAGTGTTTCCAGCGGGCCGTACAATGAGCAGTTCTTC; CDR3: CAWSVSSGPYNEQFF
J: TRBJ2-7; V: TRBV10-2; size: medium-sized; D: .; DNA: TGCGCCAGCAGGGGGGGACAGTCCAACTACGAGCAGTACTTC; CDR3: CASRGGQSNYEQYF
J: TRBJ2-5; V: TRBV29-1; size: .; D: .; DNA: TGCAGCGTAGGACAGCTCCAAGAGACCCAGTACTTC; CDR3: CSVGQLQETQYF
J: TRBJ2-1; V: TRBV2; size: .; D: .; DNA: TGTGCCAGCAGGACTAGAAAGAATGAGCAGTTCTTC; CDR3: CASRTRKNEQFF
J: TRBJ2-3; V: TRBV11-3; size: .; D: TRBD2; DNA: TGTGCCAGCAGCTTAGGGGATAGACTAGCGGGAGGGCCAGATACGCAGTATTTT; CDR3: CASSLGDRLAGGPDTQYF
J: TRBJ1-1; V: TRBV6-5; size: few; D: .; DNA: TGTGCCAGCAGTTACGTGGGTATTAACACTGAAGCTTTCTTT; CDR3: CASSYVGINTEAFF
J: TRBJ2-2; V: TRBV2; size: .; D: .; DNA: TGTGCCAGCAGTTTAGGAGGCGGGGAGCTGTTTTTT; CDR3: CASSLGGGELFF
J: TRBJ1-2; V: TRBV11-3; size: .; D: TRBD1; DNA: TGTGCCAGCAGCCCCGGGACAGGGAGCAGCTACACCTTC; CDR3: CASSPGTGSSYTF
J: TRBJ2-3; V: TRBV29-1; size: few; D: TRBD1; DNA: TGCAGCACCGGACAGGGTGGCACAGATACGCAGTATTTT; CDR3: CSTGQGGTDTQYF